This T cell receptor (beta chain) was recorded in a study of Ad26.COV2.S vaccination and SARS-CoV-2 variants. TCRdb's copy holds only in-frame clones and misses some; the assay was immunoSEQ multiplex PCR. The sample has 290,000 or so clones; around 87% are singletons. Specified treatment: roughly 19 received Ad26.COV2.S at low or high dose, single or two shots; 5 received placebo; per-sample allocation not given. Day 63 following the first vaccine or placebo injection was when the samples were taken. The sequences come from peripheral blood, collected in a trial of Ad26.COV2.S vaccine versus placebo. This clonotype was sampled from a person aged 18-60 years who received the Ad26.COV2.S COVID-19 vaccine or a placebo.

The CDR3 nucleotides read TGTGCCACCAGCAGAGATTTCGGGGTTTATCAGCCCCAGCATTTT. This codes for CATSRDFGVYQPQHF. The rearrangement links TRBV15 to TRBJ1-5, with D unresolved. The V gene's germline CDR1 is LNHNV and CDR2 YYDKDF (reference sequence). The CDR3 spans 15 residues. V was trimmed by 0 bases and J by 5 bases, leaving 11 bases between them.